This T cell receptor (beta chain) appears in the sequencing data of a study of siplizumab effects on memory and regulatory T cells. V dropped 4 bases and J dropped 6; count of bases not matched to a gene: 3. The CDR3 consists of 14 residues. CDR1 SGDLS and CDR2 YYNGEE come from the germline V gene. Profiling relied on immunoSEQ multiplex PCR, and the TCRdb table lists in-frame clones only, not all of them. The sample includes around 95,000 clones, around 90% seen only once; the top ten take roughly 0.15%. The sequenced sample consisted of CD4+ T cells sorted from blood. The TCR comes from a human donor in good health. The rearrangement joins TRBV9 to TRBJ1-4, with 10 bases aligning to TRBD1. CDR3 amino acids: CASSWGTGDEKLFF. CDR3 nucleotide sequence: TGTGCCAGCAGCTGGGGGACAGGGGATGAAAAACTGTTTTTT.